This T cell receptor beta chain is from a study of tissue T cells after allogeneic stem cell transplantation. Findings and limits, study-wide: Motif-based clustering found tissue-specific repertoire signatures shared across patients, though few clones were shared.

TCRbeta CDR3 was sequenced at survey depth with template counts. The repertoire was sequenced with immunoSEQ multiplex PCR; TCRdb's copy has only in-frame clones and lacks some. Among over a thousand clones listed, 56% were seen once. Noted time point: mouse harvest day 14 after allogeneic transplant. Mouse grafts combined 10^7 T-cell-depleted bone marrow cells with 10^6 splenic CD5+ T cells. Tissues came from B6→BALB/c major-mismatch GVHD mice at day 7 or 14. By sample share, this clone is large. Antigen specificity is unknown. Gene names and germline match the mouse. With the read ending 1 residue before the CDR3 end, the germline J gene is used to fill in that end. Germline V CDR1 and CDR2: MSHET, SYDVDS. The junction had 3 bases not matched to a gene; V was cut back by 1 base and J by 1 base. This CDR3 spans 17 amino acids.

The sample taken for sequencing was liver tissue. V usage is TRBV29 and J usage is TRBJ1-4; 10 nucleotides agree with TRBD1. This clonotype was obtained from a female BALB/c mouse given C57BL/6 T cells with graft-versus-host disease after an allogeneic hematopoietic cell transplant. The sequenced part of the CDR3 DNA is TGTGCTAGCAGTTTATTAGGGGACAGGGGTTCCAACGAAAGATTATTT. Translating gives CASSLLGDRGSNERLF. The whole CDR3 protein reads CASSLLGDRGSNERLFF. Full variable domain (outside the CDR3, taken from reference TRBV29 and TRBJ1-4): DMKVTQMPRYLIKRMGENVLLECGQDMSHETMYWYRQDPGLGLQLIYISYDVDSNSEGDIPKGYRVSRKKREHFSLILDSAKTNQTSVYFCASSLLGDRGSNERLFFGHGTKLSVL.